The rows below give T cell receptor beta chains drawn from one sample of a study of T-cell memory formation after mild COVID-19. TCRdb reanalysed the 5' RACE reads using MiXCR and keeps one entry per CDR3 protein. The data contain roughly 370,000 distinct CDR3 sequences, approximately 15% of them singletons. Input material: PBMCs or a T cell subset sorted from them (not recorded which). The receptor set was obtained from a young man who had mild COVID-19 (a few samples of this study predate the infection). Cell type and time point are not known. Each CDR3 is given with its conserved first and last residue. The D gene is left open where the match is weak. Where a row states a size, it is once, few, many or the class of an expanded clone; other rows omit it.

>TRBV5-1|16|many|.|TRBJ2-7
CASSPGPVGSTYEQYF
TGCGCCAGCAGCCCGGGACCAGTAGGTTCAACCTACGAGCAGTACTTC
>TRBV7-9|13|.|.|TRBJ1-5
CASSPSQNQPQHF
TGTGCCAGCAGCCCCTCGCAAAATCAGCCCCAGCATTTT
>TRBV12-3/TRBV12-4|14|few|.|TRBJ2-3
CASSFGTGGVTQYF
TGTGCCAGCAGTTTTGGCACAGGGGGGGTTACGCAGTATTTT
>TRBV7-8|14|many|.|TRBJ2-7
CASSPTGPPYEQYF
TGTGCCAGCAGCCCTACGGGACCCCCGTACGAGCAGTACTTC
>TRBV6-6|17|.|TRBD2|TRBJ2-7
CASSYSPRLTSGYEQYF
TGTGCCAGCAGTTACTCCCCACGATTGACTAGCGGTTACGAGCAGTACTTC
>TRBV24-1|16|.|TRBD1|TRBJ2-2
CATSEPGTGDTGELFF
TGTGCCACCAGTGAGCCCGGGACAGGGGACACCGGGGAGCTGTTTTTT
>TRBV4-1|13|.|.|TRBJ1-2
CASSHETGVGYTF
TGCGCCAGCAGCCATGAAACAGGTGTGGGCTACACCTTC
>TRBV4-1|13|.|.|TRBJ1-1
CASSQDVSGEAFF
TGCGCCAGCAGCCAAGATGTTTCCGGGGAAGCTTTCTTT
>TRBV9|15|.|TRBD2|TRBJ2-5
CASSEYSGTQETQYF
TGTGCCAGCAGCGAATATAGCGGGACCCAAGAGACCCAGTACTTC
>TRBV20-1|16|.|.|TRBJ1-2
CSARAPGRVEDYGYTF
TGCAGTGCTAGAGCGCCAGGGCGGGTGGAAGACTATGGCTACACCTTC
>TRBV7-8|16|.|.|TRBJ2-1
CASSTSVGNPNNEQFF
TGTGCCAGCAGCACCTCGGTGGGGAACCCGAACAATGAGCAGTTCTTC
>TRBV6-4|15|few|.|TRBJ2-1
CASSVDGGKYNEQFF
TGTGCCAGCAGTGTTGACGGGGGAAAATACAATGAGCAGTTCTTC
>TRBV7-9|15|few|.|TRBJ2-5
CASSLRGGGQETQYF
TGTGCCAGCAGCTTGAGAGGCGGAGGCCAAGAGACCCAGTACTTC
>TRBV6-6|14|.|TRBD1|TRBJ2-7
CASSRTGESYEQYF
TGTGCCAGCAGTAGGACAGGAGAAAGCTACGAGCAGTACTTC
>TRBV2|16|.|.|TRBJ2-7
CASSEAIEHTGNEQYF
TGTGCCAGCAGTGAAGCGATCGAGCATACAGGGAACGAGCAGTACTTC
>TRBV11-2|15|.|.|TRBJ2-2
CASSLNGAGTGELFF
TGTGCCAGCAGCTTAAATGGGGCCGGGACCGGGGAGCTGTTTTTT
>TRBV27|13|.|.|TRBJ2-7
CASRFAGSYEQYF
TGTGCCAGCAGATTCGCGGGGTCCTACGAGCAGTACTTC
>TRBV3-1|15|.|.|TRBJ2-3
CASSQDLARADTQYF
TGTGCCAGCAGCCAAGATCTGGCTAGGGCAGATACGCAGTATTTT
>TRBV7-2|13|.|.|TRBJ2-7
CASSIEKSYEQYF
TGTGCCAGCAGCATAGAAAAATCCTACGAGCAGTACTTC
>TRBV7-9|15|.|.|TRBJ2-5
CASSSTRDMTWTQYF
TGTGCCAGCAGCTCCACCCGGGACATGACTTGGACCCAGTACTTC
>TRBV18|12|.|TRBD2|TRBJ2-1
CASSPDRGGKFF
TGTGCCAGCTCACCAGACCGGGGGGGAAAGTTCTTC
>TRBV12-3/TRBV12-4|15|many|TRBD1|TRBJ1-1
CASSPRTGENTEAFF
TGTGCCAGCAGTCCACGGACAGGGGAGAACACTGAAGCTTTCTTT
>TRBV5-1|16|.|TRBD1|TRBJ2-5
CASSLEWTGLQETQYF
TGCGCCAGCAGCTTGGAGTGGACAGGGTTACAAGAGACCCAGTACTTC
>TRBV7-6|13|few|TRBD1|TRBJ1-2
CASSLTGAQGYTF
TGTGCCAGCAGCTTAACAGGGGCGCAGGGCTACACCTTC
>TRBV20-1|15|many|TRBD2|TRBJ2-5
CSARAASGDQETQYF
TGCAGTGCTAGGGCAGCTAGCGGGGACCAAGAGACCCAGTACTTC
>TRBV6-5|13|.|.|TRBJ2-7
CASSTRDEAEQYF
TGTGCCAGCAGTACCCGGGACGAGGCGGAGCAGTACTTC
>TRBV20-1|12|.|.|TRBJ2-7
CSAREYSYEQYF
TGCAGTGCTAGGGAGTATTCCTACGAGCAGTACTTC
>TRBV5-6|14|few|.|TRBJ2-1
CASSQTRGYNEQFF
TGTGCCAGCAGCCAAACCAGGGGTTACAATGAGCAGTTCTTC
>TRBV5-1|14|few|.|TRBJ2-2
CASSLWAYTGELFF
TGCGCCAGCAGCTTGTGGGCCTACACCGGGGAGCTGTTTTTT
>TRBV9|14|.|.|TRBJ2-3
CASSVFMGTDTQYF
TGTGCCAGCAGCGTTTTTATGGGCACAGATACGCAGTATTTT
>TRBV5-1|14|.|.|TRBJ2-2
CASSFWINTGELFF
TGCGCCAGCAGCTTTTGGATAAACACCGGGGAGCTGTTTTTT
>TRBV5-1|16|.|TRBD1|TRBJ2-1
CASSLRQGVSYNEQFF
TGCGCCAGCAGCTTACGCCAGGGGGTCTCCTACAATGAGCAGTTCTTC